Listed here are 19 T cell receptor beta chains from one sample, sequenced in a study of control samples from healthy donors and cancer patients. Assay: immunoSEQ multiplex PCR; the TCRdb copy retains only in-frame clones and omits some. The table includes 150,000 or so clones, around 90% detected once. The sequenced sample was blood. The source is a man aged 40-49 years in good health.

The J gene is TRBJ2-1, the V gene TRBV4-1; 9 nucleotides line up with TRBD1. The V segment lost 4 bases and the J segment 4 bases; nucleotides outside the gene matches: 11. The length of the CDR3 is 17 residues. CDR1 is MGHRA, CDR2 YSYEKL, per germline. CDR3 sequence (DNA): TGCGCCAGCAGCCGCGATGATGGGGGACAGGGTTACAATGAGCAGTTCTTC. It translates to CASSRDDGGQGYNEQFF.

The chain carries TRBV7-2 and TRBJ1-2; 7 positions match TRBD1. Germline lookup yields CDR1 SGHTA and CDR2 FQGNSA. V lost 4 bases to trimming and J lost 1 base; unmatched junction nucleotides: 6. The CDR3 sequence is 15 residues long. DNA for the CDR3: TGTGCCAGCAGCTACACGGGACAGTTTAACTATGGCTACACCTTC. Residues: CASSYTGQFNYGYTF.

The rearrangement links TRBV28 to TRBJ1-5, with 7 bases identical to TRBD1. Germline V lookup: CDR1 MDHEN, CDR2 SYDVKM. CDR3 length equals 14 residues. With 4 bases clipped from V and 8 bases from J, the junction kept 8 bases outside the gene matches. In nucleotides, the CDR3 is TGTGCCAGCAGTTCGACAGGGCCGTTCGAGCCCCAGCATTTT. Amino acid sequence: CASSSTGPFEPQHF.

The gene calls are TRBV28 and TRBJ1-6; 7 positions match TRBD1. Germline CDR1 MDHEN, CDR2 SYDVKM. With V trimmed by 3 bases and J by 9 bases, 11 bases remained unmatched. The CDR3 runs 16 residues. The CDR3 nucleotides read TGTGCCAGCAGTTTCCTAGAAGGGGGCCCAGTTTCACCCCTCCACTTT. Its protein is CASSFLEGGPVSPLHF.

The chain recombines TRBV2 with TRBJ1-3; no definite D call. This CDR3 is 14 amino acids long. The V and J ends lost 4 bases and 0 bases respectively, with 7 bases between them. Germline V gene lookup returns CDR1 SNHLY and CDR2 FYNNEI. CDR3: CASSALNSGNTIYF. DNA of the CDR3: TGTGCCAGCAGTGCATTGAACTCTGGAAACACCATATATTTT.

This clone came up a few times. This rearrangement joins TRBV2 to TRBJ1-2, with D perhaps matching TRBD1 (6 bases). Germline V gives CDR1 SNHLY, CDR2 FYNNEI. CDR3 length: 15 amino acids. The V and J ends lost 6 bases and 8 bases respectively, with 22 bases between them. This chain's CDR3 is CASRNQGTYPGGYTF. The CDR3 region has the DNA TGTGCCAGCAGGAATCAAGGGACATATCCTGGGGGCTACACCTTC.

V usage is TRBV5-4 and J usage is TRBJ2-7, with D possibly matching TRBD2 (6 bases). V lost 4 bases and J 0 bases, leaving 14 bases between the germline ends. Germline CDR1 is SGHNT and CDR2 is YYREEE (reference sequence). This CDR3 is built from 15 residues. The CDR3 spells CASSPGGAYSYEQYF. For the CDR3, the DNA is TGTGCCAGCAGCCCGGGCGGGGCCTACTCCTACGAGCAGTACTTC. The full variable domain, rest sourced from reference TRBV5-4 and TRBJ2-7, is ETGVTQSPTHLIKTRGQQVTLRCSSQSGHNTVSWYQQALGQGPQFIFQYYREEENGRGNFPPRFSGLQFPNYSSELNVNALELDDSALYLCASSPGGAYSYEQYFGPGTRLTVT.

The chain is built from TRBV28 and TRBJ2-1; D perhaps matches TRBD1 (6 bases). The CDR3 is 13 residues long. Germline-derived CDR1 and CDR2 are MDHEN and SYDVKM. Trimming shortened V by 2 bases and J by 9 bases, and 11 bases separated the two germline ends. The CDR3 here is CASSLIGGIEQFF. The DNA of the CDR3 is TGTGCCAGCAGTTTAATAGGGGGTATTGAGCAGTTCTTC.

DNA of the CDR3: TGTGCCAGTAGTATGGCGGCCAGGTTGAACACTGAAGCTTTCTTT. Amino acid sequence: CASSMAARLNTEAFF. The chain combines TRBV19 with TRBJ1-1; D not certain. Deletions cut 3 bases from V and 0 bases from J, with 11 bases between. CDR1 and CDR2 from the germline V gene are LNHDA and SQIVND (reference sequence). The CDR3 runs to 15 residues.

This sequence joins TRBV19 and TRBJ1-3; D is perhaps TRBD1 (5 bases). The CDR3 is made up of 13 amino acids. V was cut by 6 bases and J by 2 bases, with 8 bases left in between. The V gene's germline CDR1 is LNHDA and CDR2 SQIVND (reference sequence). CDR3 region: CASRVTAGNTIYF. The DNA for the CDR3 is TGTGCCAGTAGAGTGACAGCTGGAAACACCATATATTTT. The complete variable domain, with remaining parts taken from reference TRBV19 and TRBJ1-3, reads DGGITQSPKYLFRKEGQNVTLSCEQNLNHDAMYWYRQDPGQGLRLIYYSQIVNDFQKGDIAEGYSVSREKKESFPLTVTSAQKNPTAFYLCASRVTAGNTIYFGEGSWLTVV.

This chain uses TRBV6-2 or TRBV6-3 with TRBJ1-5; 9 nucleotides match TRBD1. The V gene end was trimmed by 6 bases and the J gene end by 0 bases; junction bases not matched to a gene: 9. The V gene's germline CDR1 is MNHEY and CDR2 SVGEGT. The CDR3 consists of 17 residues. The CDR3 DNA reads as TGTGCCAGCAGCCAAAGGACAGGGGCCGTTAGCAATCAGCCCCAGCATTTT. Protein: CASSQRTGAVSNQPQHF.

J is TRBJ2-5 and V is TRBV7-2; TRBD1 aligns across 10 bases. V shed 5 bases and J 4 bases; nucleotides not matched to a gene: 7. The CDR3 is made up of 15 amino acids. Germline V lookup: CDR1 SGHTA, CDR2 FQGNSA. CDR3 sequence (DNA): TGTGCCAGCAGCCATTCCGGACAGGGGGGAGAGACCCAGTACTTC. Translation gives CASSHSGQGGETQYF.

V is TRBV5-1 and J is TRBJ2-1; tentatively, D is TRBD1 (6 bases). The V gene lost 3 bases and the J gene lost 5 bases, with 15 bases spanning the gap. Germline CDR1 and CDR2: SGHRS and YFSETQ. The length of the CDR3 is 15 residues. CDR3 DNA: TGCGCCAGCAGCTACACGACAGGACCCAACAATGAGCAGTTCTTC. Translating gives CASSYTTGPNNEQFF.

The CDR3 sequence is CASSFQGQGGYEQYF. The CDR3 nucleotides read TGTGCCAGCAGCTTCCAGGGACAGGGGGGCTACGAGCAGTACTTC. The rearrangement links TRBV9 to TRBJ2-7, with TRBD1 matching over 11 bases. The germline V gene encodes CDR1 SGDLS and CDR2 YYNGEE. After removal of 4 bases from V and 3 bases from J, the junction contained 6 bases not matched to a gene. The CDR3 length is 15 residues. The whole variable domain, filled in from reference TRBV9 and TRBJ2-7, reads DSGVTQTPKHLITATGQRVTLRCSPRSGDLSVYWYQQSLDQGLQFLIQYYNGEERAKGNILERFSAQQFPDLHSELNLSSLELGDSALYFCASSFQGQGGYEQYFGPGTRLTVT.

V and J are TRBV9 and TRBJ2-1; perhaps TRBD2 as D (6 bases). The CDR3 is made up of 15 amino acids. The ends were cut back, 0 bases at V and 8 bases at J, with 15 bases in the middle. The V gene's germline CDR1 is SGDLS and CDR2 YYNGEE. The CDR3 bases are TGTGCCAGCAGCGTAGCGACTAGTAGTTTGGATGAGCAGTTCTTC. Amino acid sequence: CASSVATSSLDEQFF.

The rearrangement joins TRBV9 to TRBJ1-3, with D perhaps matching TRBD1 (5 bases). This CDR3 is 15 amino acids long. The germline gives CDR1 SGDLS, CDR2 YYNGEE. V lost 2 bases and J lost 2, with 11 bases in between. The CDR3 DNA sequence: TGTGCCAGCAGCGTCTCCGGGACCGCTGGAAACACCATATATTTT. It specifies CASSVSGTAGNTIYF.

The V gene is TRBV27, the J gene TRBJ2-7; 9 bases align to TRBD2. The V and J ends lost 6 bases and 3 bases, in that order; junction bases with no gene match: 9. Germline-derived CDR1 and CDR2 are MNHEY and SMNVEV (reference sequence). The CDR3 runs to 15 residues. This CDR3 is CASRPIWRGGYEQYF. The CDR3, as DNA: TGTGCCAGCAGGCCCATTTGGCGGGGGGGCTACGAGCAGTACTTC.

This clone appeared once. The chain links TRBV9 to TRBJ2-7; 13 nucleotides match TRBD2. CDR1 and CDR2 from the germline V gene are SGDLS and YYNGEE. V lost 3 bases to trimming and J lost 6 bases; unmatched junction nucleotides: 9. The CDR3 length is 16 residues. CDR3 sequence: CASSASPTSGGTEQYF. The DNA for the CDR3 is TGTGCCAGCAGCGCATCTCCGACTAGCGGGGGGACCGAGCAGTACTTC.

This chain joins TRBV11-2 and TRBJ1-2; 7 positions match TRBD1. The CDR3 extends over 16 amino acids. The ends lost 5 bases at V and 0 bases at J; junction bases unmatched: 9. Germline CDR1 and CDR2: SGHAT and FQNNGV. This chain's CDR3 is CASSPMIDRANYGYTF. CDR3 nucleotide sequence: TGTGCCAGCAGCCCAATGATAGACAGGGCTAACTATGGCTACACCTTC.